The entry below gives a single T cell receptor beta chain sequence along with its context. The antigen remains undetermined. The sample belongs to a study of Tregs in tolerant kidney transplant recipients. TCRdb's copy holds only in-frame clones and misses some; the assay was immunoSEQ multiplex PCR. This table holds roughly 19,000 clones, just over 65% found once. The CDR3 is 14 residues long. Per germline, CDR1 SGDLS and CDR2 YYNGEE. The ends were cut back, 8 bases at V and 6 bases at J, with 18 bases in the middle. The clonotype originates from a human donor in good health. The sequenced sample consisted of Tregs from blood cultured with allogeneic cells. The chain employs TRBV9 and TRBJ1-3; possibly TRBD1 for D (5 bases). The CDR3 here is CASPRGKRENTIYF. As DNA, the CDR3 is TGTGCCAGTCCTCGGGGGAAAAGGGAAAACACCATATATTTT.